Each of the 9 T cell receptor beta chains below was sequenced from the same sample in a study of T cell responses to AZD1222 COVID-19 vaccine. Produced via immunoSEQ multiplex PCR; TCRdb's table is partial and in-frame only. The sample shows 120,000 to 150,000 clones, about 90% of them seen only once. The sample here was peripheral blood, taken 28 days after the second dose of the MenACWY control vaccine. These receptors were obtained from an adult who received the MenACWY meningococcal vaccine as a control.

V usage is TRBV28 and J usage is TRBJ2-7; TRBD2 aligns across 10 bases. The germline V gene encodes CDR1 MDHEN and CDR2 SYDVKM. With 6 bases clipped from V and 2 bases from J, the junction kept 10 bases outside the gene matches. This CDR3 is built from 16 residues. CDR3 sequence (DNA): TGTGCCAGCAGCCCCGTCGTCGGACTAGCGGCCTACGAGCAGTACTTC. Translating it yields CASSPVVGLAAYEQYF.

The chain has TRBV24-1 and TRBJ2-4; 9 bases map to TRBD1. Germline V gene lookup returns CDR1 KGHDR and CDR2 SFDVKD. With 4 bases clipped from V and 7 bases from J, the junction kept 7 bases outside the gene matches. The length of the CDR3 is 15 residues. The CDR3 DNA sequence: TGTGCCACCAGTGACCCCAAACAGGGGGCGAACATTCAGTACTTC. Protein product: CATSDPKQGANIQYF.

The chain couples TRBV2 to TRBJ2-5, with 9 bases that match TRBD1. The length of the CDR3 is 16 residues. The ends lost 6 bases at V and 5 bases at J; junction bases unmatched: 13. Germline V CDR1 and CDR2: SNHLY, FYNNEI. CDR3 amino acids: CASRGTGMGSLETQYF. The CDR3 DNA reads TGTGCCAGCAGGGGGACAGGGATGGGGTCGTTGGAGACCCAGTACTTC.

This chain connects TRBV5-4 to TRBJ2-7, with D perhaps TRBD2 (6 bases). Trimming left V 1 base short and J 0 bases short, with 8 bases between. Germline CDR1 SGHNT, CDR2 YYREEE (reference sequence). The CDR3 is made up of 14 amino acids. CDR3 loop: CASSLSGSSYEQYF. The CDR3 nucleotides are TGTGCCAGCAGCTTGTCCGGGAGCTCCTACGAGCAGTACTTC.

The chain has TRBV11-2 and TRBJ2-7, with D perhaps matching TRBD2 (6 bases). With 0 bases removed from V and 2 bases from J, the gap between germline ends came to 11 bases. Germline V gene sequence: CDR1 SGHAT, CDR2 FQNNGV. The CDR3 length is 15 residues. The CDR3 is CASSLELWEAYEQYF. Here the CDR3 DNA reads TGTGCCAGCAGCTTAGAACTCTGGGAGGCCTACGAGCAGTACTTC.

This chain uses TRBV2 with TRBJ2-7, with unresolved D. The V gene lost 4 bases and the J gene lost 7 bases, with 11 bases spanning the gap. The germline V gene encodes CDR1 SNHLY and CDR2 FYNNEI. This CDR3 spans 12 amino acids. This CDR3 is CASSATLGEQYF. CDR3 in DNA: TGTGCCAGCAGTGCGACACTGGGGGAGCAGTACTTC.

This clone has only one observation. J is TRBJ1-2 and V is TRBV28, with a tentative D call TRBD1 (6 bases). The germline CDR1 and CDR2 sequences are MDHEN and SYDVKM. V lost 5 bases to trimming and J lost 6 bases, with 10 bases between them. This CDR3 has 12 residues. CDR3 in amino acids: CASSGGADGYTF. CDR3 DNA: TGTGCCAGCAGTGGGGGGGCGGATGGCTACACCTTC.

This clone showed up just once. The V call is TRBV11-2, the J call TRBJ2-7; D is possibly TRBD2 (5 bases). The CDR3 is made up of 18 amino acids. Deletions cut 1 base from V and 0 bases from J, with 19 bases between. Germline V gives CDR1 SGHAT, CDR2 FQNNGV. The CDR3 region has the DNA TGTGCCAGCAGCTTAGGCCGCTCATCGGGATCATTCTCCTACGAGCAGTACTTC. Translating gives CASSLGRSSGSFSYEQYF. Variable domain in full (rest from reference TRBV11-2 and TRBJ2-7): EAGVAQSPRYKIIEKRQSVAFWCNPISGHATLYWYQQILGQGPKLLIQFQNNGVVDDSQLPKDRFSAERLKGVDSTLKIQPAKLEDSAVYLCASSLGRSSGSFSYEQYFGPGTRLTVT.

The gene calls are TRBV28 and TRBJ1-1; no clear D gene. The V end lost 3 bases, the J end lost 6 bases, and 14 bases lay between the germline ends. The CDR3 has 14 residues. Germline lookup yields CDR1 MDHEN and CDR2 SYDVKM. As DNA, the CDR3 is TGTGCCAGCAGTTTTTCAAATTCATTCGCTGAAGCTTTCTTT. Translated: CASSFSNSFAEAFF.